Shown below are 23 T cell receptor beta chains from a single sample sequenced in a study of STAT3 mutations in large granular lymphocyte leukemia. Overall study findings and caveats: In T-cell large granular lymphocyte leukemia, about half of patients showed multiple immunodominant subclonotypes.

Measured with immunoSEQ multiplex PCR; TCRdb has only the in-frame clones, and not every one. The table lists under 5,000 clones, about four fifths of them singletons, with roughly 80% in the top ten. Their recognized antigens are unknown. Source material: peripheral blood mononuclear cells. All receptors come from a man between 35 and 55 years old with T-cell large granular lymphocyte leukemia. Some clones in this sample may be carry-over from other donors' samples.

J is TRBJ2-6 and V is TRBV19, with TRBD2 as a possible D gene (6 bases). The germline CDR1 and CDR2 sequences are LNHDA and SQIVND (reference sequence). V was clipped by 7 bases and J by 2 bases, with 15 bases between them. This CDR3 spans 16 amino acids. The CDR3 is CASTWGEGTGANVLTF. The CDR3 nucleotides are TGTGCCAGTACCTGGGGGGAAGGCACTGGGGCCAACGTCCTGACTTTC.

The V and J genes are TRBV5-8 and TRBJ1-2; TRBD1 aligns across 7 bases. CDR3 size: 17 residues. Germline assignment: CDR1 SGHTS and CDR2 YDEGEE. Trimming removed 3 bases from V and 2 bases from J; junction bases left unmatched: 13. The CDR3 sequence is CASSSDQYRGTNYGYTF. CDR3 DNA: TGTGCCAGCAGCTCGGACCAATACAGGGGAACAAACTATGGCTACACCTTC.

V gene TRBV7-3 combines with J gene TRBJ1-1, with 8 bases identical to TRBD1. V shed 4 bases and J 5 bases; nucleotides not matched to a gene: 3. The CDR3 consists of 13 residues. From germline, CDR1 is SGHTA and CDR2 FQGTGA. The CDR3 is CASSSRQGTEAFF. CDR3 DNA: TGTGCCAGCAGCTCCCGACAGGGGACTGAAGCTTTCTTT.

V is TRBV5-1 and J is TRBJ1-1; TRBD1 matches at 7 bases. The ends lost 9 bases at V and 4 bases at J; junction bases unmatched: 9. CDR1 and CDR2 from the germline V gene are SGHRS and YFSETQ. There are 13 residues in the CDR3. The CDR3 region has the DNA TGCGCCACTTCGAGGGACAGCTTCACTGAAGCTTTCTTT. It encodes CATSRDSFTEAFF.

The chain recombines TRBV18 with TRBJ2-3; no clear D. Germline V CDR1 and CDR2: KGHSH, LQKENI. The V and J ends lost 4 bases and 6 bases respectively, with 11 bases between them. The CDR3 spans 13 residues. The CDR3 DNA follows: TGTGCCAGCTCACAGGCTAGAAGGGATACGCAGTATTTT. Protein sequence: CASSQARRDTQYF.

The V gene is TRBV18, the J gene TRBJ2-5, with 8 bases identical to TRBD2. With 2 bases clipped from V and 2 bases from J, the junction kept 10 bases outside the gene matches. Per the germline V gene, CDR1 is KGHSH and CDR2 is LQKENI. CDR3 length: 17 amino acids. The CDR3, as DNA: TGTGCCAGCTCACCAAGTACGAGCGGGACTAGTCAAGAGACCCAGTACTTC. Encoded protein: CASSPSTSGTSQETQYF. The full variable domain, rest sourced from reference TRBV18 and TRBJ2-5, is NAGVMQNPRHLVRRRGQEARLRCSPMKGHSHVYWYRQLPEEGLKFMVYLQKENIIDESGMPKERFSAEFPKEGPSILRIQQVVRGDSAAYFCASSPSTSGTSQETQYFGPGTRLLVL.

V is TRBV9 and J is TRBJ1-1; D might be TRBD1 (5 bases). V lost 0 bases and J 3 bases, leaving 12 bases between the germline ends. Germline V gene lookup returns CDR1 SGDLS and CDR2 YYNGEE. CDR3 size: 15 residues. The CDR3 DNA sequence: TGTGCCAGCAGCGTAGCCGGGGGTGGGGACACTGAAGCTTTCTTT. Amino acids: CASSVAGGGDTEAFF.

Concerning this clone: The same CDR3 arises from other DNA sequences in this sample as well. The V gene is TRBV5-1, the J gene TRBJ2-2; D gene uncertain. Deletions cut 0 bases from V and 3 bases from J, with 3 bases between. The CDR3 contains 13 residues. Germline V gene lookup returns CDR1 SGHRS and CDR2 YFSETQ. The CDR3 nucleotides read TGCGCCAGCAGCTTGGATGACACCGGGGAGCTGTTTTTT. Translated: CASSLDDTGELFF.

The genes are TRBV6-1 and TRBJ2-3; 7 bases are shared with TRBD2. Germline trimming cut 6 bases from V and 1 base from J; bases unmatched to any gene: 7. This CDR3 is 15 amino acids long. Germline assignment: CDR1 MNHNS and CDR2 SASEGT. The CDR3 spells CASRELAGGTDTQYF. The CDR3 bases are TGTGCCAGCAGGGAACTGGCGGGGGGCACAGATACGCAGTATTTT.

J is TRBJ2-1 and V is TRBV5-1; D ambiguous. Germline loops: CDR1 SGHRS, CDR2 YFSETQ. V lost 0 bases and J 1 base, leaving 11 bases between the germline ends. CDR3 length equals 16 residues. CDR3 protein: CASSLEAHPSYNEQFF. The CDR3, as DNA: TGCGCCAGCAGCTTGGAGGCTCATCCTTCCTACAATGAGCAGTTCTTC. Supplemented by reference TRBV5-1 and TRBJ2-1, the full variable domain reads KAGVTQTPRYLIKTRGQQVTLSCSPISGHRSVSWYQQTPGQGLQFLFEYFSETQRNKGNFPGRFSGRQFSNSRSEMNVSTLELGDSALYLCASSLEAHPSYNEQFFGPGTRLTVL.

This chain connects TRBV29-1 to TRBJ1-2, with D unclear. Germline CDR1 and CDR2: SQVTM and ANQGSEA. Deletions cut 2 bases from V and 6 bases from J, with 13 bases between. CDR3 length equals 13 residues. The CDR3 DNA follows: TGCAGCGTTGAACAAGATGAGGGAAATGGCTACACCTTC. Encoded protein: CSVEQDEGNGYTF.

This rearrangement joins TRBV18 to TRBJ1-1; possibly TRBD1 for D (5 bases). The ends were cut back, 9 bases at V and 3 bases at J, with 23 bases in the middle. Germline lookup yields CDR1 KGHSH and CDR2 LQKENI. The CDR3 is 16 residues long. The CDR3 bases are TGTGCCAGTCTACAGGCAAACAGGATCGGGTACACTGAAGCTTTCTTT. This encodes CASLQANRIGYTEAFF. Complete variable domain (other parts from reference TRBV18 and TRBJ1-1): NAGVMQNPRHLVRRRGQEARLRCSPMKGHSHVYWYRQLPEEGLKFMVYLQKENIIDESGMPKERFSAEFPKEGPSILRIQQVVRGDSAAYFCASLQANRIGYTEAFFGQGTRLTVV.

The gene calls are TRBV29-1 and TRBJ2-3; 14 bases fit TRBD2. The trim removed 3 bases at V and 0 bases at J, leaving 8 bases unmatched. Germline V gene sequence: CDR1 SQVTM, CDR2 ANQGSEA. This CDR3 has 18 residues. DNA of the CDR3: TGCAGCGTTGAGGGACTAGCGGGGGCCTCCGGGAGCACAGATACGCAGTATTTT. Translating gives CSVEGLAGASGSTDTQYF.

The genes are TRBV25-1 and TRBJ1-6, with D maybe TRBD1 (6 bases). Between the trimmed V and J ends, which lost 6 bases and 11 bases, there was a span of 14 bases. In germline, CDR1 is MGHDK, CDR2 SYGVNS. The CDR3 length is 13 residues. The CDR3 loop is CASRADSLTPLHF. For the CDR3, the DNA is TGTGCCAGCAGGGCGGACAGTTTAACACCCCTCCACTTT.

CDR3 in DNA: TGTGCCAGCTCACCACCGTGGCAGGGAGACCGCTATACCGGGGAGCTGTTTTTT. It codes for CASSPPWQGDRYTGELFF. The chain couples TRBV18 to TRBJ2-2; the D call may be TRBD1 or TRBD2 (5 bases each). The CDR3 spans 18 residues. V was clipped by 0 bases and J by 5 bases, with 19 bases between them. CDR1 KGHSH and CDR2 LQKENI come from the germline V gene.

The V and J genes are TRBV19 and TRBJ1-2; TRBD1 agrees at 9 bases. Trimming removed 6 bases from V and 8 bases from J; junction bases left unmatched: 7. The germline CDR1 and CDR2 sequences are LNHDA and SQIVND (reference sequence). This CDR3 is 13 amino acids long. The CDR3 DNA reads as TGTGCCAGTAGGGGACAGGGAACGTCAGGCTACACCTTC. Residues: CASRGQGTSGYTF.

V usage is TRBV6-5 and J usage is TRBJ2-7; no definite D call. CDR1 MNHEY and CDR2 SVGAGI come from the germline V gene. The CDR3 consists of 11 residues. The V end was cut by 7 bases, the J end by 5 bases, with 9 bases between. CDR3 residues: CASTLDHEQYF. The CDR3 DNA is TGTGCCAGCACCCTAGACCACGAGCAGTACTTC.

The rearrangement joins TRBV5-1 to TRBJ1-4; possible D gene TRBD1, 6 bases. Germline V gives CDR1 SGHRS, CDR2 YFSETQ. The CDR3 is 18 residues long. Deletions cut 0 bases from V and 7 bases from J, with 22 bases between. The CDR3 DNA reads TGCGCCAGCAGCTTGGCCACGTCCACCTCCAGGGGTAGTGAAAAACTGTTTTTT. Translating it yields CASSLATSTSRGSEKLFF. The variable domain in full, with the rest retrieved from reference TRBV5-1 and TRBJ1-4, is KAGVTQTPRYLIKTRGQQVTLSCSPISGHRSVSWYQQTPGQGLQFLFEYFSETQRNKGNFPGRFSGRQFSNSRSEMNVSTLELGDSALYLCASSLATSTSRGSEKLFFGSGTQLSVL.

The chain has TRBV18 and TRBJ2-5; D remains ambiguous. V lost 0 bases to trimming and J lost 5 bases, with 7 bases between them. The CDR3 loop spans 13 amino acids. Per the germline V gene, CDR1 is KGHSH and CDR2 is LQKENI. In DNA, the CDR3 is TGTGCCAGCTCACCACCTTCTTCCGAGACCCAGTACTTC. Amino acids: CASSPPSSETQYF.

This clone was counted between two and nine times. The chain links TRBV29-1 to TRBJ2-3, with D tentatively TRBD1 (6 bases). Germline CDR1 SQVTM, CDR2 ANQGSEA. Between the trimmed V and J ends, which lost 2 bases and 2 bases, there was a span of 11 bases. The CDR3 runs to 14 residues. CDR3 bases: TGCAGCGTTGAATTGGGGGCCAACACAGATACGCAGTATTTT. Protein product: CSVELGANTDTQYF.

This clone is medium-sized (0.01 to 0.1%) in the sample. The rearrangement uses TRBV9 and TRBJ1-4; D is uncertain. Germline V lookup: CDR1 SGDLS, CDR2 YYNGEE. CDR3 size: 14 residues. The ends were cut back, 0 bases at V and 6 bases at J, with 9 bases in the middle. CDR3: CASSVGEGDEKLFF. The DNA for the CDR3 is TGTGCCAGCAGCGTAGGGGAGGGAGATGAAAAACTGTTTTTT.

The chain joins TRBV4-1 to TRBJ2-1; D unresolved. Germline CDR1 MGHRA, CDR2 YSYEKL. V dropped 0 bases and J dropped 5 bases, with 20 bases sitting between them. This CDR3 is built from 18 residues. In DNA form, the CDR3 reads TGCGCCAGCAGCCAAGATTTCGAATACCCCCGTACTCACAATGAGCAGTTCTTC. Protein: CASSQDFEYPRTHNEQFF.

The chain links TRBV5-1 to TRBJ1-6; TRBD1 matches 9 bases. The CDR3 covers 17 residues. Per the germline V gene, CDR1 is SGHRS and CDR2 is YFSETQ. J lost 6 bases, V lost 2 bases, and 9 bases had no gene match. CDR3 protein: CASSFKQGADTNSPLHF. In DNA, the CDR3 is TGCGCCAGCAGCTTCAAACAGGGGGCGGACACTAATTCACCCCTCCACTTT.